These T cell receptor beta chains were read from a single sample in a study of T cells after posttransplantation cyclophosphamide. Profiled with immunoSEQ multiplex PCR; TCRdb holds only in-frame clones, not every one. The data show over 35,000 clones, none appearing only once, with less than 2.5% held by the ten largest. The specimen sequenced was PBMCs. The source is a man aged 35 to 55 in good health, CMV-negative, and a related stem cell transplant donor. Both conserved end residues are part of each CDR3. The order of the fields is D gene, V gene, clone size, J gene, CDR3 protein, CDR3 DNA. A D gene is named only where the DNA matches it firmly. Only some rows state a clone size, as once, few, many or a class for expanded clones.

D: -
V: TRBV2
size: few
J: TRBJ2-1
CDR3: CASSPSLIGYYNEQFF
DNA: TGTGCCAGCAGTCCTAGTCTAATCGGGTACTACAATGAGCAGTTCTTC

D: TRBD2
V: TRBV7-9
size: many
J: TRBJ2-3
CDR3: CASSLAGLVTDTQYF
DNA: TGTGCCAGCAGCTTAGCGGGACTAGTCACAGATACGCAGTATTTT

D: -
V: TRBV27
size: many
J: TRBJ1-1
CDR3: CASSLSVRGNTEAFF
DNA: TGTGCCAGCAGTTTATCGGTCAGGGGGAACACTGAAGCTTTCTTT

D: TRBD1
V: TRBV10-1
size: many
J: TRBJ2-1
CDR3: CASSKTGGLYNEQFF
DNA: TGCGCCAGCAGTAAGACAGGGGGCCTCTACAATGAGCAGTTCTTC

D: TRBD1
V: TRBV27
size: -
J: TRBJ2-2
CDR3: CASRGQGGLYTGELFF
DNA: TGTGCCAGCAGGGGACAGGGGGGCTTATATACCGGGGAGCTGTTTTTT

D: TRBD1
V: TRBV7-9
size: few
J: TRBJ2-2
CDR3: CASSFPARTGENTGELFF
DNA: TGTGCCAGCAGCTTCCCGGCTAGGACAGGGGAAAACACCGGGGAGCTGTTTTTT

D: TRBD2
V: TRBV5-1
size: -
J: TRBJ2-3
CDR3: CASSLAGGSGNTDTQYF
DNA: TGCGCCAGCAGCTTGGCCGGGGGTAGCGGGAACACAGATACGCAGTATTTT

D: -
V: TRBV7-2
size: many
J: TRBJ1-4
CDR3: CASSLGIDYPNEKLFF
DNA: TGTGCCAGCAGCTTAGGAATAGACTACCCAAATGAAAAACTGTTTTTT

D: TRBD1
V: TRBV2
size: -
J: TRBJ2-3
CDR3: CASSETGQSMTSTDTQYF
DNA: TGTGCCAGCAGTGAAACGGGACAGTCGATGACTAGCACAGATACGCAGTATTTT

D: -
V: TRBV5-1
size: many
J: TRBJ2-7
CDR3: CASSRDAGEQYF
DNA: TGCGCCAGCAGCCGGGATGCGGGGGAGCAGTACTTC

D: -
V: TRBV2
size: many
J: TRBJ1-4
CDR3: CASATGLTNEKLFF
DNA: TGTGCCAGCGCCACAGGGTTGACTAATGAAAAACTGTTTTTT

D: -
V: TRBV5-1
size: many
J: TRBJ2-1
CDR3: CASSKGDTNGEQFF
DNA: TGCGCCAGCAGCAAGGGGGACACGAATGGTGAGCAGTTCTTC

D: -
V: TRBV19
size: many
J: TRBJ1-5
CDR3: CASSIGVGQGIGQPQHF
DNA: TGTGCCAGTAGTATAGGTGTCGGCCAGGGAATTGGGCAGCCCCAGCATTTT

D: TRBD1
V: TRBV9
size: many
J: TRBJ2-2
CDR3: CASSVAGGWSTGELFF
DNA: TGTGCCAGCAGCGTAGCAGGGGGCTGGAGCACCGGGGAGCTGTTTTTT

D: TRBD1
V: TRBV5-6
size: many
J: TRBJ2-7
CDR3: CASSLAFGTAAYEQYF
DNA: TGTGCCAGCAGCTTGGCCTTCGGGACAGCGGCCTACGAGCAGTACTTC

D: -
V: TRBV7-3
size: many
J: TRBJ1-3
CDR3: CASSRGEGNTIYF
DNA: TGTGCCAGCAGCCGGGGGGAGGGAAACACCATATATTTT

D: -
V: TRBV21-1
size: -
J: TRBJ1-5
CDR3: CASSKAQGGYQPQHF
DNA: TGTGCCAGCAGCAAAGCGCAAGGGGGCTATCAGCCCCAGCATTTT

D: -
V: TRBV6-6
size: many
J: TRBJ1-1
CDR3: CASSYSREQPNTEAFF
DNA: TGTGCCAGCAGTTACTCGAGGGAACAGCCAAACACTGAAGCTTTCTTT

D: -
V: TRBV27
size: many
J: TRBJ2-6
CDR3: CASSLKGVGGAGANVLTF
DNA: TGTGCCAGCAGTTTAAAGGGGGTAGGGGGGGCTGGGGCCAACGTCCTGACTTTC

D: -
V: TRBV10-3
size: many
J: TRBJ2-7
CDR3: CAISGDIVYEQYF
DNA: TGTGCCATCAGTGGGGACATAGTCTACGAGCAGTACTTC

D: -
V: TRBV5-1
size: few
J: TRBJ1-5
CDR3: CASSLQGLGHQPQHF
DNA: TGTGCCAGCAGCTTACAGGGATTGGGCCATCAGCCCCAGCATTTT

D: -
V: TRBV5-1
size: many
J: TRBJ1-1
CDR3: CASSLEPGTEAFF
DNA: TGCGCCAGCAGCTTGGAGCCTGGCACTGAAGCTTTCTTT

D: -
V: TRBV13
size: many
J: TRBJ1-4
CDR3: CASSSSRDGKLFF
DNA: TGTGCCAGCAGCTCGAGTCGGGATGGAAAACTGTTTTTT

D: -
V: TRBV30
size: -
J: TRBJ2-3
CDR3: CAWSVQWDTQYF
DNA: TGTGCCTGGAGTGTACAATGGGATACGCAGTATTTT

D: TRBD2
V: TRBV7-6
size: many
J: TRBJ2-2
CDR3: CASSFRTSGANTGELFF
DNA: TGTGCCAGCAGCTTTCGGACTAGCGGGGCGAACACCGGGGAGCTGTTTTTT

D: TRBD1
V: TRBV9
size: many
J: TRBJ2-1
CDR3: CASTLLGQAPSNEQFF
DNA: TGTGCCAGCACCCTCCTGGGACAGGCGCCCTCCAATGAGCAGTTCTTC

D: -
V: TRBV5-1
size: many
J: TRBJ1-4
CDR3: CASSLAGTATNEKLFF
DNA: TGCGCCAGCAGCTTGGCCGGGACTGCAACTAATGAAAAACTGTTTTTT

D: TRBD1
V: TRBV19
size: many
J: TRBJ1-6
CDR3: CATRGDKDRALHF
DNA: TGTGCCACCCGAGGGGATAAGGACAGGGCACTCCACTTT

D: -
V: TRBV7-9
size: -
J: TRBJ2-1
CDR3: CASSLKSSYNEQFF
DNA: TGTGCCAGCAGCTTAAAGAGCTCCTACAATGAGCAGTTCTTC

D: -
V: TRBV7-9
size: -
J: TRBJ2-3
CDR3: CASTSGTRADTQYF
DNA: TGTGCCAGCACCTCAGGAACCCGAGCAGATACGCAGTATTTT

D: -
V: TRBV4-1
size: many
J: TRBJ2-3
CDR3: CASSQLQVSTDTQYF
DNA: TGCGCCAGCAGCCAACTCCAGGTTAGCACAGATACGCAGTATTTT

D: -
V: TRBV6-6
size: many
J: TRBJ1-1
CDR3: CASSRQTANTEAFF
DNA: TGTGCCAGCAGCCGTCAGACAGCGAACACTGAAGCTTTCTTT

D: -
V: TRBV9
size: many
J: TRBJ1-5
CDR3: CASSLRTVGEEGNQPQHF
DNA: TGTGCCAGCAGCTTGAGGACAGTGGGCGAAGAGGGCAATCAGCCCCAGCATTTT

D: TRBD1
V: TRBV19
size: many
J: TRBJ2-2
CDR3: CASRQGALTGELFF
DNA: TGTGCCAGCCGCCAGGGGGCCCTCACCGGGGAGCTGTTTTTT

D: -
V: TRBV29-1
size: many
J: TRBJ2-5
CDR3: CSVEYPGKIETQYF
DNA: TGCAGCGTTGAATACCCAGGGAAGATCGAGACCCAGTACTTC

D: -
V: TRBV11-3
size: many
J: TRBJ1-4
CDR3: CASSLGSYNAVNEKLFF
DNA: TGTGCCAGCAGCTTAGGGTCCTATAACGCCGTTAATGAAAAACTGTTTTTT

D: TRBD1
V: TRBV7-9
size: few
J: TRBJ2-5
CDR3: CASSFPTGPYPSGTQYF
DNA: TGTGCCAGCAGCTTCCCGACAGGGCCTTACCCCTCGGGGACCCAGTACTTC

D: -
V: TRBV5-1
size: many
J: TRBJ1-2
CDR3: CASSLGAGNYGYTF
DNA: TGCGCCAGCAGCTTGGGGGCCGGTAACTATGGCTACACCTTC

D: TRBD2
V: TRBV5-4
size: many
J: TRBJ2-1
CDR3: CASSPTTSGEQFF
DNA: TGTGCCAGCAGCCCCACTACTAGCGGGGAGCAGTTCTTC

D: -
V: TRBV6-1
size: many
J: TRBJ1-5
CDR3: CASSDLSGVGQPQHF
DNA: TGTGCCAGCAGTGACTTATCAGGGGTCGGTCAGCCCCAGCATTTT